The source of this T cell receptor (beta chain) is a study of shared clonotypes between healthy human individuals. Notes on the study in general: Sample collection involved blood only; tissue repertoires are likely different.

Comments on this clone: Its antigen remains unknown.

The repertoire was sequenced with immunoSEQ multiplex PCR; TCRdb's copy has only in-frame clones and lacks some. The sample has 2 million to 2.5 million clones; 93% are singletons. V lost 2 bases and J lost 3; bases outside the gene matches: 8. The germline V gene has CDR1 SGHRS and CDR2 YFSETQ. The CDR3 covers 16 residues. Sequencing input: naive CD4+ T cells from PBMCs. As to subset: CD45RA+ positively selected. The V and J genes are TRBV5-1 and TRBJ2-7; 10 bases map to TRBD2. The TCR originated in a man aged 18 to 30 in good health. Some clones in this sample may be carry-over from other donors' samples. In DNA, the CDR3 is TGCGCCAGCAGCTTTAGGACTAGCGGAGACGACTACGAGCAGTACTTC. As protein: CASSFRTSGDDYEQYF.